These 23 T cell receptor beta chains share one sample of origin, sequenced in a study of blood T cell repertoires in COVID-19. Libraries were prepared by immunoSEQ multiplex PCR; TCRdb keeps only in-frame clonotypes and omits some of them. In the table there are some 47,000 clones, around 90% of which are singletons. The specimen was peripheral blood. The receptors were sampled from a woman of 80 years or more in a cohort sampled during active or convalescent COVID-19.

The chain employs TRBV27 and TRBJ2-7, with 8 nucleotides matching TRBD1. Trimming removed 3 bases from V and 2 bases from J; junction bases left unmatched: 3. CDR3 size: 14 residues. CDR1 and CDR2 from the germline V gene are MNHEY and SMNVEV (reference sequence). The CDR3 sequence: CASSFRQGPYEQYF. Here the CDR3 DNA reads TGTGCCAGCAGTTTCCGACAGGGGCCCTACGAGCAGTACTTC.

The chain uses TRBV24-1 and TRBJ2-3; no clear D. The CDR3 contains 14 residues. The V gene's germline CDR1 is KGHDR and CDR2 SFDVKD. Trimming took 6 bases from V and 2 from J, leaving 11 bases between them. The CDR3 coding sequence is TGTGCCACCAGTTTTCACTGGTTCACAGATACGCAGTATTTT. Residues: CATSFHWFTDTQYF.

For the CDR3, the DNA is TGTGCCAGCAGCCAGGCATCCGTCTATGGCTACACCTTC. Its translation: CASSQASVYGYTF. The chain uses TRBV3-1 (or the pseudogene TRBV3-2) and TRBJ1-2; no clear D. The germline gives CDR1 LGHDT, CDR2 YNNKEL (reference sequence). Trimming shortened V by 3 bases and J by 4 bases, and 9 bases separated the two germline ends. The CDR3 sequence is 13 residues long.

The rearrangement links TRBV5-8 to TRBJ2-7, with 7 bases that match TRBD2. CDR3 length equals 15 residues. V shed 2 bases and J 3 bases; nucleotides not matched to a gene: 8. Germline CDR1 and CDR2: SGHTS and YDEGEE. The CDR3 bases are TGTGCCAGCAGCTTTCCGAAAACGGGAGGCTACGAGCAGTACTTC. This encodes CASSFPKTGGYEQYF.

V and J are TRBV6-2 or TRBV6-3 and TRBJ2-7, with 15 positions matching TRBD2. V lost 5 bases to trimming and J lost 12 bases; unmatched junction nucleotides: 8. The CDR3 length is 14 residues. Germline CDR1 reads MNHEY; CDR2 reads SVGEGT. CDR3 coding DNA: TGTGCCAGCAGTAACCCAGGGACTAGCGGGAGGTGGTACTTC. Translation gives CASSNPGTSGRWYF.

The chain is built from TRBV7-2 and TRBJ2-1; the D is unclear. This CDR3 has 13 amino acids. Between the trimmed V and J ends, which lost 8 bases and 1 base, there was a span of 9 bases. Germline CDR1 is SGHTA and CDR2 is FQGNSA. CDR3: CASEDSSYNEQFF. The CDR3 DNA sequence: TGTGCCAGCGAGGATTCATCCTACAATGAGCAGTTCTTC.

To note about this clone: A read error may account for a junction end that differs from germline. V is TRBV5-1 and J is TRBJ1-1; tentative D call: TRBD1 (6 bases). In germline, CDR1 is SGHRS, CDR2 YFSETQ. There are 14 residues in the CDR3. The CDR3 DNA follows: TGCGCCAGCAGCCCCAACAGGGTGAACGCTGAAGCTTTCTTT. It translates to CASSPNRVNAEAFF.

The CDR3: CATSEVEGGGYTF. The CDR3 nucleotides are TGTGCCACCAGTGAGGTGGAGGGCGGAGGCTACACCTTC. The chain recombines TRBV24-1 with TRBJ1-2; D unresolved. Trimming removed 4 bases at V and 8 bases at J, with 13 bases between. Germline values: CDR1 KGHDR, CDR2 SFDVKD. CDR3 length: 13 amino acids.

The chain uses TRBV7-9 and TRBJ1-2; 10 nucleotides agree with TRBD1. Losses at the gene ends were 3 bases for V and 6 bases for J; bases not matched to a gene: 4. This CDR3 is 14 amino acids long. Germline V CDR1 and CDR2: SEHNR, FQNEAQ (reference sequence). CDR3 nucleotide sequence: TGTGCCAGCAGCTTTGCCGGGACAGGGGATGGCTACACCTTC. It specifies CASSFAGTGDGYTF.

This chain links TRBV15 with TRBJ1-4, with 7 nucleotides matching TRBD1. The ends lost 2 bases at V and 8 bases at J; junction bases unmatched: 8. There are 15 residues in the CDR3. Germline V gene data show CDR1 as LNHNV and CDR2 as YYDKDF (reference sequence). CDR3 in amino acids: CATSRKGTVGEKLFF. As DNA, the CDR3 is TGTGCCACCAGCAGAAAAGGGACAGTAGGAGAAAAACTGTTTTTT.

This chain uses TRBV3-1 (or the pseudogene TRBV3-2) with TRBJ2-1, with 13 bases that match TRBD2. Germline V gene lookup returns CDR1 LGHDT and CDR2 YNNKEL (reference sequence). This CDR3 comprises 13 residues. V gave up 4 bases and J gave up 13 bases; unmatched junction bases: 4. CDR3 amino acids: CASSPTSGGPQFF. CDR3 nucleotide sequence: TGTGCCAGCAGCCCGACTAGCGGGGGGCCTCAGTTCTTC.

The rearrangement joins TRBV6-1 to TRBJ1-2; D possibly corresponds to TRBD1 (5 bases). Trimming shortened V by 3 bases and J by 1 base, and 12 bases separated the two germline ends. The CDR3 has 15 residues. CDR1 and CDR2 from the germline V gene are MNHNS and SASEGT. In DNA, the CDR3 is TGTGCCAGCAGTGAGGGCAGGGCACTTAACTATGGCTACACCTTC. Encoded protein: CASSEGRALNYGYTF.

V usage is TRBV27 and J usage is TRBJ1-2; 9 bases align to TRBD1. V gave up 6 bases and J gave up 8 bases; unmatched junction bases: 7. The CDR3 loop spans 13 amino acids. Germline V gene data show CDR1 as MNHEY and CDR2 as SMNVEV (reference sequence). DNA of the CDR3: TGTGCCAGCAGCTGGGGACAGGGAGGGGGCTACACCTTC. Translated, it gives CASSWGQGGGYTF.

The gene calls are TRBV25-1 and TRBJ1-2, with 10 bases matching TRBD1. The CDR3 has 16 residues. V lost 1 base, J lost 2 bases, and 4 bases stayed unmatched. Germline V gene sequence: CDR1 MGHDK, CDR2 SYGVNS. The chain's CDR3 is CASSELGQGPNYGYTF. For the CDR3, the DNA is TGTGCCAGCAGTGAATTGGGACAGGGGCCGAACTATGGCTACACCTTC.

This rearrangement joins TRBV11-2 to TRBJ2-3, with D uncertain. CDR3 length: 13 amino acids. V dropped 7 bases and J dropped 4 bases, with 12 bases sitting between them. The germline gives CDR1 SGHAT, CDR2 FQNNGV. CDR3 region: CASTWRPADTQYF. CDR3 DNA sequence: TGTGCCAGCACGTGGCGGCCTGCAGATACGCAGTATTTT.

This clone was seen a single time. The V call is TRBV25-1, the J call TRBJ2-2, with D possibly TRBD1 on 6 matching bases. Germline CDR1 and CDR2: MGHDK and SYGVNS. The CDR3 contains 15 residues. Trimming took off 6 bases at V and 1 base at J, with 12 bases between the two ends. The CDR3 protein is CASSARGRNTGELFF. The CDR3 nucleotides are TGTGCCAGCAGCGCCAGGGGCCGGAACACCGGGGAGCTGTTTTTT.

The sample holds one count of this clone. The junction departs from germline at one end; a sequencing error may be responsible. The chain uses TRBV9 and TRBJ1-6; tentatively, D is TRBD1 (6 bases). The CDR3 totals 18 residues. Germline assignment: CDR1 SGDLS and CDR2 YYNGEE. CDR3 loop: CASSLARGADISNSPLHF. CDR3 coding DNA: TGTGCCAGCAGCCTAGCCAGGGGCGCGGACATCTCGAATTCGCCCCTCCACTTT. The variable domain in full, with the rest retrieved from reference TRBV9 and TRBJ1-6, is DSGVTQTPKHLITATGQRVTLRCSPRSGDLSVYWYQQSLDQGLQFLIQYYNGEERAKGNILERFSAQQFPDLHSELNLSSLELGDSALYFCASSLARGADISNSPLHFGNGTRLTVT.

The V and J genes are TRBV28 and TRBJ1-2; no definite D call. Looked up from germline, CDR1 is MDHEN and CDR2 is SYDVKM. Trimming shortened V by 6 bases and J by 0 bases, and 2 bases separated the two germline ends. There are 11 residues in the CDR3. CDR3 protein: CASSSNYGYTF. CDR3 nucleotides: TGTGCCAGCAGCTCTAACTATGGCTACACCTTC.

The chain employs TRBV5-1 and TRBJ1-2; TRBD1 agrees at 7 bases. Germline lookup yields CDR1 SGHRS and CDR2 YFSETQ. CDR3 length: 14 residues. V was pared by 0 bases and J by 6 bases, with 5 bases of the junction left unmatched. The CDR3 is CASSLGTGSNGYTF. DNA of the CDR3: TGCGCCAGCAGCTTGGGGACAGGATCTAATGGCTACACCTTC.

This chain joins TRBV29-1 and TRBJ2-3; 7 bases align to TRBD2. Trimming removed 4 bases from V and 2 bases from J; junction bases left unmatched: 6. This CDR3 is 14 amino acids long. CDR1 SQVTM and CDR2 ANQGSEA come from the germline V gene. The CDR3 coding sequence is TGCAGCGTTGTATCTAGCGGACCCACAGATACGCAGTATTTT. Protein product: CSVVSSGPTDTQYF.

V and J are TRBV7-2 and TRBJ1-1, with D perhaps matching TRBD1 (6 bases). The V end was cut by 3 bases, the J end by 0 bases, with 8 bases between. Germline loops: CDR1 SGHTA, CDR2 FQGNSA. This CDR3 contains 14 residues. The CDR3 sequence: CASSLTGLNTEAFF. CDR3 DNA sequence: TGTGCCAGCAGCTTGACAGGTCTGAACACTGAAGCTTTCTTT.

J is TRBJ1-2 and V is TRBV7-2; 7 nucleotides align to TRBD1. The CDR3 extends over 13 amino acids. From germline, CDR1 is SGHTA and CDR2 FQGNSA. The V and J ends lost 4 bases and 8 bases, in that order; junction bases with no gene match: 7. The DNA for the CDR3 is TGTGCCAGCAGCTCAACAGGGGAGTACGGCTACACCTTC. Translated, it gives CASSSTGEYGYTF.

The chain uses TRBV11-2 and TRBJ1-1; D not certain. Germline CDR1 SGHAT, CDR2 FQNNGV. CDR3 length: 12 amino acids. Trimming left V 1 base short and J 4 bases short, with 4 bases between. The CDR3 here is CASSLAGTEAFF. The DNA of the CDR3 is TGTGCCAGCAGCTTAGCCGGCACTGAAGCTTTCTTT.